The entry below describes one T cell receptor (beta chain). Its antigen is not yet known. The sample holds no much larger clone one base away, and base qualities are not on file. The library was produced with RT-PCR. The sample was run on an Illumina HiSeq 2500. Starting from the raw public reads, TCRdb applied fastp trimming at Q25, assembled clones with MiXCR and retained in-frame beta chains. When rows share a CDR3 protein, they turn into one entry using the most common DNA and genes. Present in this sample are 450,000 to 550,000 distinct CDR3 sequences, 25% of which were seen just once. The ten largest clones capture less than 2.5% of the sample. This entry belongs to a study of response to subunit inactivated influenza vaccine (dated by TCRdb to between 2017 and 2018). Regarding the complete study: The study used deep quantitative T cell receptor repertoire profiling to track responses to a trivalent subunit inactivated influenza vaccine.

Results and caveats for the whole study, not just this receptor: It was suggested by the authors that each seasonal influenza vaccination may recruit only a limited number of new T cells.

V is cut by 2 bases and J by 1 base, and the space between the germline ends is 7 bases. The germline V gene (reference sequence) sets CDR1 to SGHKS and CDR2 to YYEKEE. From cysteine to phenylalanine, the CDR3 is 13 amino acids long. The sequence is cut down to CDR3 DNA, 39 bases in frame from base 1. The input for sequencing was CD4+ T cells sorted from PBMCs, taken about 5 days after vaccination. Rearrangement joined TRBV5-5 to TRBJ2-7; the D gene is not confidently resolved. This sequence originates from a man in his fifties or sixties who received an inactivated influenza vaccine. Donor details come from another sample of the same person, matched by shared clones. The DNA is as follows: TGTGCCAGCAGCTTAACAAATTCCTACGAGCAGTACTTC. Translation gives CASSLTNSYEQYF. The full variable domain, completed from the reference TRBV5-5 and TRBJ2-7 proteins outside the CDR3, reads DAGVTQSPTHLIKTRGQQVTLRCSPISGHKSVSWYQQVLGQGPQFIFQYYEKEERGRGNFPDRFSARQFPNYSSELNVNALLLGDSALYLCASSLTNSYEQYFGPGTRLTVT.